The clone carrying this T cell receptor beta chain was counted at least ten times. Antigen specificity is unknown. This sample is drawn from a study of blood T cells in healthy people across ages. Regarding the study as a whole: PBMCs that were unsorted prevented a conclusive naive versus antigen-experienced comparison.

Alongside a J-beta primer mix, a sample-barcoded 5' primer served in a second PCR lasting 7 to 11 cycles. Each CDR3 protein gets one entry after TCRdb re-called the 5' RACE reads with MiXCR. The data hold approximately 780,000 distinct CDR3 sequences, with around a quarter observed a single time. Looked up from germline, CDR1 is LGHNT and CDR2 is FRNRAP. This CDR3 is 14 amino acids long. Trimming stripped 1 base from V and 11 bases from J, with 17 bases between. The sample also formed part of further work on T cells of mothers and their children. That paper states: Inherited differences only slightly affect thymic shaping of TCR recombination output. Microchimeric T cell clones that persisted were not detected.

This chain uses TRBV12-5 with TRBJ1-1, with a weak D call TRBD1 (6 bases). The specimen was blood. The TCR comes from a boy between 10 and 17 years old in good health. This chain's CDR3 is CASGLGGRSTRAFF. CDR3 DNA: TGTGCTAGTGGTTTGGGGGGGCGATCGACACGCGCTTTCTTT.